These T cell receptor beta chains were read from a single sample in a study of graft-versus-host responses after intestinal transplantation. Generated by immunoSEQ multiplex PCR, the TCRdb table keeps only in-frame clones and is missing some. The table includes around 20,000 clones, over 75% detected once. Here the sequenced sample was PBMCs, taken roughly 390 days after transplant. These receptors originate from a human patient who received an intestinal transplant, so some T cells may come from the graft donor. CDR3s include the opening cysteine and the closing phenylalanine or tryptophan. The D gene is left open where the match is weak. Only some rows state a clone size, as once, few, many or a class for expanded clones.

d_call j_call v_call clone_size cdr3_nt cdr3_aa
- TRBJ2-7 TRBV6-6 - TGTGCCAGCAGTTTGAGTGTCCCAGCCTACGAGCAGTACTTC CASSLSVPAYEQYF
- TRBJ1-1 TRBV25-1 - TGTGCCAGCAGTGAAGCAGGGGACCTCCTGAACACTGAAGCTTTCTTT CASSEAGDLLNTEAFF
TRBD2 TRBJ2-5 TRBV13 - TGTGCCAGCGGAGGCGGGAGCCTTAAGGAGACCCAGTACTTC CASGGGSLKETQYF
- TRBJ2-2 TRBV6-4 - TGTGCCAGCAGTGAAGACGGGTCTTACACCGGGGAGCTGTTTTTT CASSEDGSYTGELFF
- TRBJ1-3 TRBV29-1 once TGCAGCGTTGAAAAGGGGCCCGGAAACACCATATATTTT CSVEKGPGNTIYF
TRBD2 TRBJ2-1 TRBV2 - TGTGCCAGCAGGGGACTAGCGGGGGGGCATGAGCAGTTCTTC CASRGLAGGHEQFF
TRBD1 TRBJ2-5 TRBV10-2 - TGCGCCAGCAGTGAACAACAGGGGGCGCGGGAGACCCAGTACTTC CASSEQQGARETQYF
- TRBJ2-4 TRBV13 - TGTGCCAGCAGCTTGAGGACCTTAAACATTCAGTACTTC CASSLRTLNIQYF
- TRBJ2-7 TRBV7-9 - TGTGCCAGCACCGATGGGGGCGTCTACGAGCAGTACTTC CASTDGGVYEQYF
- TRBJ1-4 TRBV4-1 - TGCGCCAGCAGCCAAGAGAAGGGGACGGTCATTAATGAAAAACTGTTTTTT CASSQEKGTVINEKLFF
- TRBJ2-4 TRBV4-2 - TGTGCCAGCAGCCCTACCGGGACGCTGGGGAACATTCAGTACTTC CASSPTGTLGNIQYF
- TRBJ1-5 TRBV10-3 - TGTGCCATCAGTGAGACCTACATGGGGGATCAGCCCCAGCATTTT CAISETYMGDQPQHF
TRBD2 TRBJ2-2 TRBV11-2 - TGTGCCAGCGCGGGACTAAAAAAGGGGGAGCTGTTTTTT CASAGLKKGELFF
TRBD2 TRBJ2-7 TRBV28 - TGTGCCAGCAGTTTAGGTCTAGCGGGAGTGAAACCCTACGAGCAGTACTTC CASSLGLAGVKPYEQYF
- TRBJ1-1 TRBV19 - TGTGCCAGTAGGACGGGGCTGACTGAAGCTTTCTTT CASRTGLTEAFF
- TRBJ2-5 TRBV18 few TGTGCCAGCTCACCCTCAGGGACCCAGTACTTC CASSPSGTQYF
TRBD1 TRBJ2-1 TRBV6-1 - TGTGCCAGCAGACGGGACAGCTCTAGCATTGAGCAGTTCTTC CASRRDSSSIEQFF
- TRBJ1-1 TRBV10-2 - TGCGCCAGCAAGCGACAGGCTAACACTGAAGCTTTCTTT CASKRQANTEAFF
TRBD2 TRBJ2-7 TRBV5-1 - TGCGCCAGCACCCAGCGGGGGCGAGCGGACGAGCAGTACTTC CASTQRGRADEQYF
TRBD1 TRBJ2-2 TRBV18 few TGTGCCAGCTCACCAAGGGACAGATTCACCGGGGAGCTGTTTTTT CASSPRDRFTGELFF
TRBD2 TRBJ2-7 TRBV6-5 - TGTGCCAGCAGTTACGGAACTACTAGCGGGAGGTCTCTGAAGTACTTC CASSYGTTSGRSLKYF
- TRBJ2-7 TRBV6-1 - TGTGCCAGCAGTGAGCTGGGGATACCCGAGCAGTACTTC CASSELGIPEQYF
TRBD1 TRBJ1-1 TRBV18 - TGTGCCAGCTCACCGTGGGACAGGGTTACAGCTGAAGCTTTCTTT CASSPWDRVTAEAFF
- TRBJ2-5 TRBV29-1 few TGCAGCGTTGAAGAGGTTGCGGAGACCCAGTACTTC CSVEEVAETQYF
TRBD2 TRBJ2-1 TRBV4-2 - TGTGCCAGCAGCCAAGATAATAGCGGGGGGGCCAATGAGCAGTTCTTC CASSQDNSGGANEQFF
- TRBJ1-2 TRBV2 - TGTGCCAGCAGTGAAAGAGGAACAGGGCTTGGCTACACCTTC CASSERGTGLGYTF
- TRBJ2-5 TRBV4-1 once TGCGCCAGCAGCCCCTTCACAGGACAAGAGACCCAGTACTTC CASSPFTGQETQYF
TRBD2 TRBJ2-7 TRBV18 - TGTGCCAGCTCACCTCTTAGCGGGAGTGTCAACGAGCAGTACTTC CASSPLSGSVNEQYF
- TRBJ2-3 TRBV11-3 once TGTGCCAGCAGCTTAGCCCCCGGAAGGCAAGATACGCAGTATTTT CASSLAPGRQDTQYF
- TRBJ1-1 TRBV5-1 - TGCGCCAGCAGCTTGGGCGACGGGATAGAAGCTTTCTTT CASSLGDGIEAFF
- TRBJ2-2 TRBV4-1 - TGCGCCAGCAGCCAAGATGGGGGAGGGAACACCGGGGAGCTGTTTTTT CASSQDGGGNTGELFF
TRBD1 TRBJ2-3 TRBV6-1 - TGTGCCAGCAACCGAGACTACCCTCAGGGGGATTTT CASNRDYPQGDF
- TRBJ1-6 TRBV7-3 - TGTGCCAGCAGCTTAACTGCAGGGGATAATTCACCCCTCCACTTT CASSLTAGDNSPLHF
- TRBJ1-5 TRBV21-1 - TGTGCCAGCAGACTAACAGGGCCCCATAGCAATCAGCCCCAGCATTTT CASRLTGPHSNQPQHF
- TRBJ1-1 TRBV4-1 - TGCGCCAGCAGCCAAGACCATGAAACTGAAGCTTTCTTT CASSQDHETEAFF
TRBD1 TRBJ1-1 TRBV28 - TGTGCCAGCAGCCATGACAGGGCTGAAGCTTTCTTT CASSHDRAEAFF
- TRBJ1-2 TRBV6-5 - TGTGCCAGCGATTTAGGGACGACCTATGGCTACACCTTC CASDLGTTYGYTF
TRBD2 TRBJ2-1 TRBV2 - TGTGCCAGCAGCGAGCGGGAGTTAGGGAAGAATGAGCAGTTCTTC CASSERELGKNEQFF
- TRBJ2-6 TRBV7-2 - TGTGCCAGCAGCTTAGTCATCCAGTTCTCTGGGGCCAACGTCCTGACTTTC CASSLVIQFSGANVLTF
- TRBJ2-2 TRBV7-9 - TGTGCCAGCAGCGACGGACCGGGCCCCCAGGCCGGGGAGCTGTTTTTT CASSDGPGPQAGELFF
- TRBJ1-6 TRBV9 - TGTGCCAGCAGCGAGGGACCGTATAATTCACCCCTCCACTTT CASSEGPYNSPLHF
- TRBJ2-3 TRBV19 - TGTGCCAGTAGTATCTGGGCAACAAGGGGCACAGATACGCAGTATTTT CASSIWATRGTDTQYF
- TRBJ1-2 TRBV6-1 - TGTGCCAGCAATGCATGGAGGCCTCCCTATGGCTACACCTTC CASNAWRPPYGYTF
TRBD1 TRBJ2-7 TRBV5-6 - TGTGCCAGCAGCTTGGAGGGGGCCAGGGACGAGCAGTACTTC CASSLEGARDEQYF
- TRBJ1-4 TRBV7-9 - TGTGCCAGCAGCTTAGTCGGGTCTGGAGAAAAACTGTTTTTT CASSLVGSGEKLFF
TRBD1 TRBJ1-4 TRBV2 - TGTGCCAGCAGCAATACCGGGACAGGGGATTTATTTAGGGAAAAACTGTTTTTT CASSNTGTGDLFREKLFF
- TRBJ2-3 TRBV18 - TGTGCCAGCTCGCGGACGAGCACAGATACGCAGTATTTT CASSRTSTDTQYF
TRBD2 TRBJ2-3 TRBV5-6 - TGTGCCAGCAGCGGGGGACTAGCGGGGGCAGATACGCAGTATTTT CASSGGLAGADTQYF
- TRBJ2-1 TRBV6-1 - TGTGCCAGCAGTGAATCCAGTGAGCAGTTCTTC CASSESSEQFF
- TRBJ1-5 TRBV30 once TGTGCCTGGCGTATACGGTGGGGGGATGGGAGCAATCAGCCCCAGCATTTT CAWRIRWGDGSNQPQHF
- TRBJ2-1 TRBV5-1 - TGCGCCAGCAGCCCCCAGCGGAGCTCCTACAATGAGCAGTTCTTC CASSPQRSSYNEQFF
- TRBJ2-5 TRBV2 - TGTGCCAGCAGGGAGGGAGAGACCCAGTACTTC CASREGETQYF
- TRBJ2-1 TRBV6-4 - TGTGCCAGCAGTGACGGGGGCACCTACAATGAGCAGTTCTTC CASSDGGTYNEQFF
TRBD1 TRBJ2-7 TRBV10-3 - TGTGCCATCAGGGATACTCGGACAGGGGAAACCTACGAGCAGTACTTC CAIRDTRTGETYEQYF
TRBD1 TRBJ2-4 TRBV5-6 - TGTGCCAGCAGCTTGACGCTACAGGGGGCTGCCAAAAACATTCAGTACTTC CASSLTLQGAAKNIQYF
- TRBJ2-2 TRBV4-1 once TGCGCCAGCAGCCCTGACCCGGGGGCCGGGGAGCTGTTTTTT CASSPDPGAGELFF
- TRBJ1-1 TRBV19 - TGTGCCAGTAGTATCAAACGGGGCGCCTTT CASSIKRGAF